This T cell receptor (beta chain) was sequenced for a study of blood T cell repertoires in COVID-19. Germline-derived CDR1 and CDR2 are MNHEY and SVGAGI. The V end was cut by 7 bases, the J end by 1 base, with 14 bases between. CDR3 length: 15 amino acids. Measured with immunoSEQ multiplex PCR; TCRdb has only the in-frame clones, and not every one. The data contain nearly 30,000 clones, more than 75% of them singletons. Sample: peripheral blood. The chain has TRBV6-5 and TRBJ2-1, with a possible D match to TRBD2 (7 bases). The clonotype was recovered from a woman aged 70-85 years with acute or convalescent COVID-19. CDR3 nucleotides: TGTGCCAGCACCGGGGGGCAGAGTTCCTACAATGAGCAGTTCTTC. It specifies CASTGGQSSYNEQFF.